The 28 T cell receptor beta chains listed next were all sequenced from one sample in a study of blood T cell repertoires in COVID-19. Measured with immunoSEQ multiplex PCR; TCRdb has only the in-frame clones, and not every one. The sample yields 180,000 or so clones, approximately 81% seen once. Sample: peripheral blood. The receptors were sampled from a person between 70 and 80 years old with COVID-19, enrolled during active disease.

V and J are TRBV7-2 and TRBJ1-2, with TRBD1 matching 11 bases. CDR1 and CDR2 from the germline V gene are SGHTA and FQGNSA. The CDR3 contains 15 residues. V shed 3 bases, J shed 3 bases, and the junction held 3 bases outside the gene matches. Written as DNA, the CDR3 is TGTGCCAGCAGCTTCCGGGACAGGGGGTACTATGGCTACACCTTC. Translated: CASSFRDRGYYGYTF.

In this sample, this clone turned up once. The chain uses TRBV24-1 and TRBJ2-3; D perhaps matches TRBD2 (5 bases). The CDR3 has 14 residues. Germline CDR1 and CDR2: KGHDR and SFDVKD. V lost 3 bases to trimming and J lost 1 base, with 7 bases between them. For the CDR3, the DNA is TGTGCCACCAGTGATCCGCGGGGCACAGATACGCAGTATTTT. It translates to CATSDPRGTDTQYF.

This chain connects TRBV12-3 or TRBV12-4 to TRBJ1-1; D unresolved. The CDR3 runs to 13 residues. V gave up 6 bases and J gave up 1 base, with 9 bases separating them. The chain's CDR3 is CASSSTSNTEAFF. DNA for the CDR3: TGTGCCAGCAGCTCAACATCGAACACTGAAGCTTTCTTT.

V usage is TRBV5-8 and J usage is TRBJ2-1; 10 bases align to TRBD2. The junction had 5 bases not matched to a gene; V was cut back by 9 bases and J by 2 bases. Germline values: CDR1 SGHTS, CDR2 YDEGEE. The CDR3 length is 14 residues. CDR3 sequence: CAILAGETYNEQFF. The CDR3 nucleotides read TGTGCCATCCTAGCGGGGGAAACCTACAATGAGCAGTTCTTC.

This chain connects TRBV3-1 (or the pseudogene TRBV3-2) to TRBJ2-7; 11 nucleotides match TRBD2. Trimming cost V 3 bases and J 5 bases; bases outside gene matches: 3. This CDR3 has 14 amino acids. Germline CDR1 LGHDT, CDR2 YNNKEL (reference sequence). Here the CDR3 reads CASSQMGLADEQYF. Here the CDR3 DNA reads TGTGCCAGCAGCCAGATGGGACTAGCGGACGAGCAGTACTTC.

In this sample, this clone turned up a few times. This chain links TRBV12-3 or TRBV12-4 with TRBJ1-2, with 10 bases lining up with TRBD1. There are 12 residues in the CDR3. V lost 5 bases, J lost 8 bases, and 2 bases stayed unmatched. The CDR3 DNA is TGTGCCAGCAGTGGGGACAGGGGCGGCTACACCTTC. It is translated as CASSGDRGGYTF.

The chain carries TRBV30 and TRBJ1-5; D is unresolved. The CDR3 spans 16 residues. Trimming took 5 bases from V and 1 from J, leaving 18 bases between them. The germline V gene has CDR1 GTSNPN and CDR2 SVGIG (reference sequence). CDR3 protein: CAWSPRKAWSNQPQHF. The CDR3 DNA follows: TGTGCCTGGTCCCCAAGAAAAGCTTGGAGCAATCAGCCCCAGCATTTT.

The chain combines TRBV18 with TRBJ2-7; no reliable D call. The germline V gene has CDR1 KGHSH and CDR2 LQKENI. The CDR3 totals 14 residues. Trimming stripped 1 base from V and 0 bases from J, with 7 bases between. In nucleotides, the CDR3 is TGTGCCAGCTCACCACTTCCGAGCTCCTACGAGCAGTACTTC. It encodes CASSPLPSSYEQYF.

The chain has TRBV28 and TRBJ2-7, with a tentative D call TRBD1 (6 bases). Germline CDR1 and CDR2: MDHEN and SYDVKM. V shed 2 bases and J shed 2 bases, with 10 bases lying between them. This CDR3 is 14 amino acids long. CDR3 coding DNA: TGTGCCAGCAGTTTACCCGGACAGCCCTACGAGCAGTACTTC. Translating it yields CASSLPGQPYEQYF. The variable domain in full, with the rest retrieved from reference TRBV28 and TRBJ2-7, is DVKVTQSSRYLVKRTGEKVFLECVQDMDHENMFWYRQDPGLGLRLIYFSYDVKMKEKGDIPEGYSVSREKKERFSLILESASTNQTSMYLCASSLPGQPYEQYFGPGTRLTVT.

This chain joins TRBV5-5 and TRBJ1-6, with TRBD1 matching over 10 bases. CDR1 SGHKS and CDR2 YYEKEE come from the germline V gene (reference sequence). The J segment lost 7 bases and the V segment lost 3 bases, leaving 4 bases of the junction unmatched. This CDR3 spans 15 amino acids. The CDR3 coding sequence is TGTGCCAGCAGCTCCCCGGGACAGGGGAATTCACCCCTCCACTTT. Protein: CASSSPGQGNSPLHF.

This clone was seen only once. The chain carries TRBV14 and TRBJ2-3; TRBD2 agrees at 7 bases. The CDR3 length is 16 residues. Trimming removed 1 base from V and 1 base from J; junction bases left unmatched: 5. Germline V gene sequence: CDR1 SGHDN, CDR2 FVKESK. The CDR3 nucleotides are TGTGCCAGCAGCCAAGTATGGAGCGGGGGCACAGATACGCAGTATTTT. Protein sequence: CASSQVWSGGTDTQYF.

This clone was seen just once. V is TRBV3-1 (or the pseudogene TRBV3-2) and J is TRBJ2-1, with TRBD2 matching over 7 bases. From germline, CDR1 is LGHDT and CDR2 YNNKEL (reference sequence). CDR3 size: 15 residues. Germline trimming cut 3 bases from V and 6 bases from J; bases unmatched to any gene: 8. CDR3 DNA: TGTGCCAGCAGCCAGAAGCGGGGAGCGCGCAATGAGCAGTTCTTC. Translating it yields CASSQKRGARNEQFF.

The chain carries TRBV7-8 and TRBJ1-5; 8 nucleotides align to TRBD1. Germline CDR1 and CDR2: SGHVS and FQNEAQ. With V trimmed by 1 base and J by 6 bases, 5 bases remained unmatched. The CDR3 totals 15 residues. This CDR3 is CASSLGAGGFQPQHF. DNA of the CDR3: TGTGCCAGCAGCTTAGGGGCAGGGGGCTTTCAGCCCCAGCATTTT.

J is TRBJ2-1 and V is TRBV5-1; 9 positions match TRBD2. The trim removed 2 bases at V and 7 bases at J, leaving 7 bases unmatched. CDR1 and CDR2 from the germline V gene are SGHRS and YFSETQ. This CDR3 contains 15 residues. DNA for the CDR3: TGCGCCAGCAGCTTCCAAGCGGGGGGCCTTAATGAGCAGTTCTTC. It yields the protein CASSFQAGGLNEQFF.

The rearrangement joins TRBV19 to TRBJ2-2, with D unresolved. The CDR3 length is 13 residues. Germline V lookup: CDR1 LNHDA, CDR2 SQIVND (reference sequence). Trimming shortened V by 8 bases and J by 4 bases, and 11 bases separated the two germline ends. The CDR3, as DNA: TGTGCCAGTCGACTGACCCTCACCGGGGAGCTGTTTTTT. Translated: CASRLTLTGELFF.

The chain combines TRBV7-2 with TRBJ2-5; D might be TRBD2 (6 bases). CDR3 length: 13 residues. Per the germline V gene, CDR1 is SGHTA and CDR2 is FQGNSA. With 4 bases removed from V and 2 bases from J, the gap between germline ends came to 8 bases. The CDR3 region has the DNA TGTGCCAGCAGCTGGGGACTTCAAGAGACCCAGTACTTC. Protein: CASSWGLQETQYF.

This chain joins TRBV6-6 and TRBJ1-2; the D gene is possibly TRBD1 (5 bases). Per germline, CDR1 MNHNY and CDR2 SVGAGI (reference sequence). Trimming took off 0 bases at V and 7 bases at J, with 12 bases between the two ends. CDR3 length: 14 amino acids. In DNA, the CDR3 is TGTGCCAGCAGTTACTCTAGCAGGGAGGGTGGCTACACCTTC. Protein product: CASSYSSREGGYTF.

The V call is TRBV7-2, the J call TRBJ1-5; D call uncertain. Germline V lookup: CDR1 SGHTA, CDR2 FQGNSA. The CDR3 length is 13 residues. Deletions cut 1 base from V and 10 bases from J, with 11 bases between. The CDR3 loop is CASSLGSGRPQHF. DNA of the CDR3: TGTGCCAGCAGCTTAGGATCGGGTCGACCCCAGCATTTT.

This clone was observed a few times. J is TRBJ1-1 and V is TRBV15, with 9 bases fitting TRBD1. Germline trimming cut 8 bases from V and 2 bases from J; bases unmatched to any gene: 3. The germline gives CDR1 LNHNV, CDR2 YYDKDF (reference sequence). The CDR3 has 13 amino acids. The CDR3 is CATRDRVNTEAFF. CDR3 DNA sequence: TGTGCCACCCGGGACAGGGTAAACACTGAAGCTTTCTTT.

The V call is TRBV7-2, the J call TRBJ1-5; D is possibly TRBD1 (6 bases). Trimming took off 1 base at V and 0 bases at J, with 10 bases between the two ends. The CDR3 spans 16 residues. The germline CDR1 and CDR2 sequences are SGHTA and FQGNSA. This CDR3 is CASSLVGGASNQPQHF. DNA for the CDR3: TGTGCCAGCAGCTTAGTGGGGGGGGCTAGCAATCAGCCCCAGCATTTT. Together with reference TRBV7-2 and TRBJ1-5, the CDR3 gives the full variable domain: GAGVSQSPSNKVTEKGKDVELRCDPISGHTALYWYRQSLGQGLEFLIYFQGNSAPDKSGLPSDRFSAERTGGSVSTLTIQRTQQEDSAVYLCASSLVGGASNQPQHFGDGTRLSIL.

The gene calls are TRBV7-6 and TRBJ1-6; 9 bases fit TRBD1. Germline V gene sequence: CDR1 SGHVS, CDR2 FNYEAQ. Germline trimming cut 5 bases from V and 8 bases from J; bases unmatched to any gene: 7. The CDR3 contains 15 residues. The DNA for the CDR3 is TGTGCCAGCAGCCCATACAGGGGGCGGGATTCACCCCTCCACTTT. Protein sequence: CASSPYRGRDSPLHF.

This clone has a single count. The gene calls are TRBV5-5 and TRBJ1-5, with D maybe TRBD1 (6 bases). V was clipped by 0 bases and J by 6 bases, with 13 bases between them. This CDR3 region has 15 residues. CDR1 and CDR2 from the germline V gene are SGHKS and YYEKEE (reference sequence). The CDR3 DNA reads TGTGCCAGCAGCTTGGCACAGGGTTCGGGTCAGCCCCAGCATTTT. Translated: CASSLAQGSGQPQHF.

The rearrangement links TRBV2 to TRBJ2-5, with D perhaps matching TRBD1 (6 bases). V dropped 6 bases and J dropped 3 bases, with 11 bases sitting between them. The length of the CDR3 is 13 residues. Germline-derived CDR1 and CDR2 are SNHLY and FYNNEI. The CDR3 loop reads CASRRAGEETQYF. The CDR3 DNA follows: TGTGCCAGCAGGCGGGCAGGGGAAGAGACCCAGTACTTC.

This rearrangement joins TRBV29-1 to TRBJ2-7, with D tentatively TRBD2 (5 bases). V lost 4 bases and J 3 bases, leaving 10 bases between the germline ends. The CDR3 consists of 12 residues. Germline V gene sequence: CDR1 SQVTM, CDR2 ANQGSEA. In DNA, the CDR3 is TGCAGCGTTGGAAGCGGACTCTACGAGCAGTACTTC. Protein: CSVGSGLYEQYF.

This clone appeared a single time. This rearrangement joins TRBV15 to TRBJ2-5; tentative D call: TRBD2 (6 bases). V was shortened by 5 bases and J by 7 bases, with 20 bases between the two germline ends. The CDR3 runs to 15 residues. The germline V gene encodes CDR1 LNHNV and CDR2 YYDKDF (reference sequence). CDR3 coding DNA: TGTGCCACCAGCCCGCGGGACTCCTTTACGGGGACCCAGTACTTC. Its protein is CATSPRDSFTGTQYF.

The chain is built from TRBV28 and TRBJ1-1; a possible D gene is TRBD1 (5 bases). Per germline, CDR1 MDHEN and CDR2 SYDVKM. With 2 bases removed from V and 11 bases from J, the gap between germline ends came to 15 bases. This CDR3 is 13 amino acids long. This CDR3 is CASSLASRGNAFF. DNA for the CDR3: TGTGCCAGCAGTTTAGCTAGTAGGGGTAATGCTTTCTTT.

The chain recombines TRBV2 with TRBJ1-4; D possibly corresponds to TRBD1 (6 bases). The CDR3 has 15 amino acids. The germline gives CDR1 SNHLY, CDR2 FYNNEI. V lost 6 bases and J lost 1, with 12 bases in between. The CDR3 nucleotides read TGTGCCAGCAGCGCCCAGGGGTTAACTAATGAAAAACTGTTTTTT. It translates to CASSAQGLTNEKLFF.

The sample holds a few counts of this clone. The rearrangement links TRBV5-1 to TRBJ2-5; TRBD1 matches 11 bases. CDR1 is SGHRS and CDR2 is YFSETQ in the germline V gene. This CDR3 is 16 amino acids long. The V gene end was trimmed by 4 bases and the J gene end by 4 bases; junction bases not matched to a gene: 9. CDR3 loop: CASSARTGGPRETQYF. DNA for the CDR3: TGCGCCAGCAGCGCCCGGACAGGGGGCCCTCGAGAGACCCAGTACTTC.